The 25 T cell receptor beta chains reported below all come from one sample, sequenced in a study of T cell responses to AZD1222 COVID-19 vaccine. Sequenced by immunoSEQ multiplex PCR; TCRdb stores in-frame clones only, minus some. The sample shows approximately 150,000 clones, 85% to 95% of them seen only once. Sequencing used peripheral blood, obtained on day 0 of AZD1222 vaccination. The receptors here all came from an adult in good health.

The chain uses TRBV7-8 and TRBJ1-5, with D hard to call. This CDR3 has 15 amino acids. V gave up 5 bases and J gave up 1 base, with 12 bases separating them. Germline CDR1 reads SGHVS; CDR2 reads FQNEAQ. The CDR3 here is CASSLRGESNQPQHF. DNA for the CDR3: TGTGCCAGCAGCCTACGCGGGGAAAGCAATCAGCCCCAGCATTTT.

The chain combines TRBV2 with TRBJ1-5, with D hard to call. This CDR3 has 10 residues. Trimming left V 8 bases short and J 10 bases short, with 9 bases between. Per the germline V gene, CDR1 is SNHLY and CDR2 is FYNNEI. In nucleotides, the CDR3 is TGTGCCAGCGGAGTTTACCCCCAGCATTTT. Protein product: CASGVYPQHF.

This clone is a singleton in its sample. The chain is built from TRBV6-4 and TRBJ1-1; no definite D call. Germline V gene sequence: CDR1 MRHNA, CDR2 SNTAGT. The CDR3 sequence is 14 residues long. Between the trimmed V and J ends, which lost 4 bases and 4 bases, there was a span of 13 bases. In DNA form, the CDR3 reads TGTGCCAGCAGTGGGGAATTATGGGGCACTGAAGCTTTCTTT. Its translation is CASSGELWGTEAFF.

This clone has only one observation. V gene TRBV9 combines with J gene TRBJ1-1; D unclear. This CDR3 has 15 amino acids. Germline lookup yields CDR1 SGDLS and CDR2 YYNGEE. Trimming cost V 4 bases and J 0 bases, with 13 bases left between them. The CDR3 nucleotides are TGTGCCAGCAGCAAGGGTAGTTTAGTGAACACTGAAGCTTTCTTT. As protein: CASSKGSLVNTEAFF.

This clone was counted only a few times. The V and J genes are TRBV5-5 and TRBJ2-7; D gene uncertain. The CDR3 is 14 amino acids. Trimming left V 0 bases short and J 1 base short, with 8 bases between. Per germline, CDR1 SGHKS and CDR2 YYEKEE (reference sequence). The CDR3 protein is CASSLGPGSYEQYF. CDR3 bases: TGTGCCAGCAGCTTGGGTCCAGGATCCTACGAGCAGTACTTC.

The V gene is TRBV9, the J gene TRBJ1-1; 9 bases match TRBD1. Germline V gene data show CDR1 as SGDLS and CDR2 as YYNGEE. V was clipped by 0 bases and J by 5 bases; unmatched bases: 5. The length of the CDR3 is 15 residues. CDR3 in amino acids: CASSVDNRGLTEAFF. DNA of the CDR3: TGTGCCAGCAGCGTAGATAACAGGGGGCTGACTGAAGCTTTCTTT.

The rearrangement links TRBV19 to TRBJ2-5; TRBD1 aligns across 8 bases. V shed 1 base and J 4 bases; nucleotides not matched to a gene: 11. The CDR3 length is 17 residues. Germline V gene data show CDR1 as LNHDA and CDR2 as SQIVND (reference sequence). In DNA form, the CDR3 reads TGTGCCAGTAGTATAGCCCCTAGACAGGGGTTTTCAGAGACCCAGTACTTC. This codes for CASSIAPRQGFSETQYF. The full variable domain, in which reference TRBV19 and TRBJ2-5 provide the parts outside the CDR3, is DGGITQSPKYLFRKEGQNVTLSCEQNLNHDAMYWYRQDPGQGLRLIYYSQIVNDFQKGDIAEGYSVSREKKESFPLTVTSAQKNPTAFYLCASSIAPRQGFSETQYFGPGTRLLVL.

In the case of this clone: The junction shows a germline mismatch at one end, possibly a read error. The rearrangement uses TRBV7-9 and TRBJ1-1, with D possibly being TRBD1 (6 bases). There are 11 residues in the CDR3. CDR1 and CDR2 from the germline V gene are SEHNR and FQNEAQ (reference sequence). The CDR3 DNA reads as TGTGCCAGCAGCCCGCAACGGGGGGCCATCTTT. It codes for CASSPQRGAIF.

The chain is built from TRBV7-9 and TRBJ1-2; a possible D gene is TRBD1 (6 bases). The CDR3 has 14 residues. Looked up from germline, CDR1 is SEHNR and CDR2 is FQNEAQ (reference sequence). The V end lost 2 bases, the J end lost 6 bases, and 13 bases lay between the germline ends. The chain's CDR3 is CASSLWDTNHGYTF. Here the CDR3 DNA reads TGTGCCAGCAGCTTATGGGACACCAACCATGGCTACACCTTC.

The V and J genes are TRBV9 and TRBJ2-5; 10 nucleotides align to TRBD2. With V trimmed by 4 bases and J by 4 bases, 4 bases remained unmatched. The CDR3 consists of 14 residues. CDR1 is SGDLS, CDR2 YYNGEE, per germline. CDR3 coding DNA: TGTGCCAGCAGCCGAGCGGGGGGGCTAGAGACCCAGTACTTC. Amino acids: CASSRAGGLETQYF. Full variable domain (rest looked up from reference TRBV9 and TRBJ2-5): DSGVTQTPKHLITATGQRVTLRCSPRSGDLSVYWYQQSLDQGLQFLIQYYNGEERAKGNILERFSAQQFPDLHSELNLSSLELGDSALYFCASSRAGGLETQYFGPGTRLLVL.

This clone was seen more than once but under ten times. J is TRBJ2-7 and V is TRBV7-8; D might be TRBD2 (6 bases). V shed 5 bases and J shed 2 bases, with 10 bases lying between them. Germline lookup yields CDR1 SGHVS and CDR2 FQNEAQ. The CDR3 loop spans 13 amino acids. CDR3 nucleotide sequence: TGTGCCAGCAGCCTCGGCGGGACCTACGAGCAGTACTTC. Translation: CASSLGGTYEQYF.

The chain is built from TRBV5-1 and TRBJ1-4; 7 positions match TRBD1. With V trimmed by 5 bases and J by 4 bases, 8 bases remained unmatched. CDR3 length: 15 residues. Germline CDR1 and CDR2: SGHRS and YFSETQ. The CDR3 nucleotides are TGCGCCAGCAGGGCCAGACAGGGTTATAATGAAAAACTGTTTTTT. Translation: CASRARQGYNEKLFF.

CDR3 coding DNA: TGTGCCAGCGGTCAAACGCTCTATGGCTACACCTTC. Protein: CASGQTLYGYTF. The gene calls are TRBV28 and TRBJ1-2; D not certain. With 8 bases removed from V and 4 bases from J, the gap between germline ends came to 11 bases. CDR1 MDHEN and CDR2 SYDVKM come from the germline V gene. The CDR3 runs 12 residues.

This clone was recorded once. The J gene is TRBJ2-3, the V gene TRBV3-1 (or the pseudogene TRBV3-2), with D perhaps matching TRBD1 or TRBD2 (5 bases each). The V end was cut by 4 bases, the J end by 0 bases, with 8 bases between. CDR1 LGHDT and CDR2 YNNKEL come from the germline V gene (reference sequence). The CDR3 totals 14 residues. This chain's CDR3 is CASSLRDSTDTQYF. The DNA of the CDR3 is TGTGCCAGCAGCCTAAGGGACAGCACAGATACGCAGTATTTT.

The chain recombines TRBV9 with TRBJ2-3; D remains unclear. Germline V lookup: CDR1 SGDLS, CDR2 YYNGEE. Trimming stripped 0 bases from V and 2 bases from J, with 13 bases between. This CDR3 is built from 16 residues. DNA of the CDR3: TGTGCCAGCAGCGTAGCCCGTACCGGCGACACAGATACGCAGTATTTT. Protein: CASSVARTGDTDTQYF.

The chain carries TRBV19 and TRBJ1-4; D is undetermined. Germline CDR1 LNHDA, CDR2 SQIVND (reference sequence). Between the trimmed V and J ends, which lost 4 bases and 7 bases, there was a span of 13 bases. This CDR3 region has 14 residues. CDR3 in amino acids: CASSRRQESEKLFF. DNA of the CDR3: TGTGCCAGTAGTAGGCGGCAGGAGTCTGAAAAACTGTTTTTT.

The rearrangement links TRBV6-5 to TRBJ2-5, with 8 bases fitting TRBD1. The CDR3 has 14 amino acids. Germline V lookup: CDR1 MNHEY, CDR2 SVGAGI. After removal of 6 bases from V and 5 bases from J, the junction contained 8 bases not matched to a gene. CDR3 amino acids: CASSSGQVSETQYF. The CDR3 region has the DNA TGTGCCAGCAGCTCGGGACAGGTTTCGGAGACCCAGTACTTC.

The gene calls are TRBV28 and TRBJ1-2; 8 positions match TRBD1. This CDR3 is built from 16 residues. J gave up 0 bases and V 7 bases, and 10 bases lay outside the gene matches. Per the germline V gene, CDR1 is MDHEN and CDR2 is SYDVKM. The CDR3 here is CASMGQAKMTNYGYTF. Here the CDR3 DNA reads TGTGCCAGCATGGGACAGGCGAAAATGACTAACTATGGCTACACCTTC.

This clone was seen just once. This chain links TRBV6-4 with TRBJ2-6; D is uncertain. V gave up 6 bases and J gave up 0 bases, with 6 bases separating them. The CDR3 spans 14 residues. Germline CDR1 and CDR2: MRHNA and SNTAGT. The CDR3: CASSPGSGANVLTF. The CDR3 nucleotides are TGTGCCAGCAGCCCAGGCTCTGGGGCCAACGTCCTGACTTTC.

The chain is built from TRBV5-1 and TRBJ1-2; D gene unclear. The length of the CDR3 is 14 residues. V was clipped by 0 bases and J by 4 bases, with 10 bases between them. Germline V gene sequence: CDR1 SGHRS, CDR2 YFSETQ. For the CDR3, the DNA is TGCGCCAGCAGCTTGGAGGGTAGCCTCTATGGCTACACCTTC. It yields the protein CASSLEGSLYGYTF. The whole variable domain, filled in from reference TRBV5-1 and TRBJ1-2, reads KAGVTQTPRYLIKTRGQQVTLSCSPISGHRSVSWYQQTPGQGLQFLFEYFSETQRNKGNFPGRFSGRQFSNSRSEMNVSTLELGDSALYLCASSLEGSLYGYTFGSGTRLTVV.

The genes are TRBV7-9 and TRBJ1-4; D may be TRBD1 (5 bases). Per the germline V gene, CDR1 is SEHNR and CDR2 is FQNEAQ (reference sequence). V shed 8 bases and J shed 0 bases, with 22 bases lying between them. The CDR3 totals 18 residues. This chain's CDR3 is CASGEDGTPGTTNEKLFF. CDR3 coding DNA: TGTGCCAGCGGTGAGGACGGGACCCCTGGTACAACTAATGAAAAACTGTTTTTT.

The genes are TRBV28 and TRBJ1-5; maybe TRBD1 (5 bases). Trimming removed 7 bases from V and 9 bases from J, with 13 bases in between. CDR3 length equals 12 residues. The germline V gene encodes CDR1 MDHEN and CDR2 SYDVKM. CDR3 nucleotide sequence: TGTGCCAGCAACCCAGGGCTGACGCCCCAGCATTTT. Its protein is CASNPGLTPQHF.

The chain uses TRBV30 and TRBJ1-5; D might be TRBD1 (5 bases). This CDR3 region has 14 residues. V was trimmed by 2 bases and J by 3 bases, leaving 11 bases between them. Germline V CDR1 and CDR2: GTSNPN, SVGIG (reference sequence). The CDR3 here is CAWSTTGFNQPQHF. The CDR3 coding sequence is TGTGCCTGGAGTACAACAGGATTCAATCAGCCCCAGCATTTT.

This clone was counted once. The chain is built from TRBV27 and TRBJ2-7; 14 bases align to TRBD2. This CDR3 comprises 19 residues. Germline V lookup: CDR1 MNHEY, CDR2 SMNVEV (reference sequence). V gave up 1 base and J gave up 5 bases; unmatched junction bases: 13. CDR3 DNA sequence: TGTGCCAGCAGTTTATTTCCAGGACTAGCGGGGGGCCCAGGGAACGAGCAGTACTTC. Encoded protein: CASSLFPGLAGGPGNEQYF.

The chain combines TRBV7-9 with TRBJ1-2; 9 bases agree with TRBD1. Germline loops: CDR1 SEHNR, CDR2 FQNEAQ (reference sequence). V dropped 3 bases and J dropped 6; count of bases not matched to a gene: 8. This CDR3 is built from 15 residues. CDR3 in amino acids: CASSFIDRGANGYTF. CDR3 in DNA: TGTGCCAGCAGCTTTATCGACAGGGGGGCGAATGGCTACACCTTC.